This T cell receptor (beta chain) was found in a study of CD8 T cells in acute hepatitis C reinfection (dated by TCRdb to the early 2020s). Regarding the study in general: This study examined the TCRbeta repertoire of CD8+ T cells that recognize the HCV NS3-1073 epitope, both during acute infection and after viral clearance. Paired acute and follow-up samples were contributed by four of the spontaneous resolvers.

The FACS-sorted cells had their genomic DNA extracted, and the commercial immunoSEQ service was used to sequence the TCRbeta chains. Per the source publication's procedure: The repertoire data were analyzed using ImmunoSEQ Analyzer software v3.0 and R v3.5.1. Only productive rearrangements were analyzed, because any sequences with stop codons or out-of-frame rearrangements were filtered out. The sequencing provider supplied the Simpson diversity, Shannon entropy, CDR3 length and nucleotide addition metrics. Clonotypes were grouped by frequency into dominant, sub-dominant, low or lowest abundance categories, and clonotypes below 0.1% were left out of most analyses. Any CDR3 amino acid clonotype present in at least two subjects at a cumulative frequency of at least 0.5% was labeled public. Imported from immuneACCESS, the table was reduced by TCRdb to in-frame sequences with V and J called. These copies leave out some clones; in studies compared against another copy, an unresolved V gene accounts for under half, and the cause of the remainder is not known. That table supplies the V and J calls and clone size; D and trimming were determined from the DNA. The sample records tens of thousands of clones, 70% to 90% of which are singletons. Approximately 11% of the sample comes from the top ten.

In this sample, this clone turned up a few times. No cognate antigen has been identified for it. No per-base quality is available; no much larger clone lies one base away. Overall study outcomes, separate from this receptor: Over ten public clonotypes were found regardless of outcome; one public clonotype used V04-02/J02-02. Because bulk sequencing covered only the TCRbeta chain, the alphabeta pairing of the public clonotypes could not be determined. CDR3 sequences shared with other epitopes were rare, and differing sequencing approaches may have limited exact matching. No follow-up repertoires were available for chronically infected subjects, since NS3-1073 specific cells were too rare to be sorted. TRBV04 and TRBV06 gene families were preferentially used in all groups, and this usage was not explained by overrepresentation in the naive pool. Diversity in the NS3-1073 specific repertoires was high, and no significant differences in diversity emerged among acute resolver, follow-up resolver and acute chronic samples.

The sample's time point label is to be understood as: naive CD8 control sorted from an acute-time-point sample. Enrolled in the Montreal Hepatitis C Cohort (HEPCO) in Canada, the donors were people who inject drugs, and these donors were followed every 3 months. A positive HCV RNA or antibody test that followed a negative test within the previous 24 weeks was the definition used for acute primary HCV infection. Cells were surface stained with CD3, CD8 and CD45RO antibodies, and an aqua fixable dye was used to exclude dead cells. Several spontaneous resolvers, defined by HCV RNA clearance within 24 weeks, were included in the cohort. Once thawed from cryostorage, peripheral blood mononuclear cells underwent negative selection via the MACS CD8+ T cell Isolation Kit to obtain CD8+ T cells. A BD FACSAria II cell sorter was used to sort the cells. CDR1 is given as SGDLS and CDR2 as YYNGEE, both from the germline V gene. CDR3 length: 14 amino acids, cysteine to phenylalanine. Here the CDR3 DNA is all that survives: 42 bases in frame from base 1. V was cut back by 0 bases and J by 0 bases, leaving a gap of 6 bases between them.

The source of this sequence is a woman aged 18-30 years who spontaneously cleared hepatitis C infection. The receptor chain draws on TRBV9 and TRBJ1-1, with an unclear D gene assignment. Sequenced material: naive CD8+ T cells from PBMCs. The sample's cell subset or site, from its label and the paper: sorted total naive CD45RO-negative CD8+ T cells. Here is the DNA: TGTGCCAGCAGCGTAGGGACCCTGAACACTGAAGCTTTCTTT. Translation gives CASSVGTLNTEAFF. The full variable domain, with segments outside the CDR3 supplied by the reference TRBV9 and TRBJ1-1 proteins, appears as DSGVTQTPKHLITATGQRVTLRCSPRSGDLSVYWYQQSLDQGLQFLIQYYNGEERAKGNILERFSAQQFPDLHSELNLSSLELGDSALYFCASSVGTLNTEAFFGQGTRLTVV.